The 9 T cell receptor beta chains below come from one sample, sequenced in a study of blood T cell repertoires in COVID-19. The method was immunoSEQ multiplex PCR; TCRdb's version includes in-frame clones alone and lacks a portion of them. The table shows around 100,000 clones, with roughly 80% occurring only once. The sequenced material came from peripheral blood. The source of these receptors is a man aged 65 to 85 with acute or convalescent COVID-19.

This clone was detected only a few times. V is TRBV9 and J is TRBJ2-2, with D unclear. Trimming cost V 0 bases and J 7 bases, with 7 bases left between them. The germline V gene encodes CDR1 SGDLS and CDR2 YYNGEE. This CDR3 spans 13 amino acids. The CDR3 bases are TGTGCCAGCAGCGTAGCTACTGGCGGGGAGCTGTTTTTT. This codes for CASSVATGGELFF.

The gene calls are TRBV7-8 and TRBJ1-2, with 10 positions matching TRBD1. The CDR3 runs 16 residues. V trimming: 4 bases; J trimming: 6 bases; junction bases outside the gene matches: 11. The germline CDR1 and CDR2 sequences are SGHVS and FQNEAQ. The CDR3: CASSYAFGQGVDGYTF. In DNA form, the CDR3 reads TGTGCCAGCAGCTACGCCTTTGGACAGGGGGTAGATGGCTACACCTTC.

This chain joins TRBV18 and TRBJ2-4; D is possibly TRBD1 (5 bases). Germline loops: CDR1 KGHSH, CDR2 LQKENI. Trimming took off 2 bases at V and 0 bases at J, with 20 bases between the two ends. The CDR3 is 19 amino acids. The CDR3 coding sequence is TGTGCCAGCTCACCATTCAGTCTACGACAGACACTAGCCAAAAACATTCAGTACTTC. Amino acids: CASSPFSLRQTLAKNIQYF.

This clone was recorded only once. The V and J genes are TRBV28 and TRBJ2-4; 10 bases line up with TRBD1. The CDR3 consists of 14 residues. J lost 8 bases, V lost 3 bases, and 4 bases had no gene match. Germline V gene lookup returns CDR1 MDHEN and CDR2 SYDVKM. CDR3 DNA sequence: TGTGCCAGCAGTTTTGGACAGGGGGTCGACATTCAGTACTTC. This encodes CASSFGQGVDIQYF. The full variable domain, with the rest looked up from reference TRBV28 and TRBJ2-4, is DVKVTQSSRYLVKRTGEKVFLECVQDMDHENMFWYRQDPGLGLRLIYFSYDVKMKEKGDIPEGYSVSREKKERFSLILESASTNQTSMYLCASSFGQGVDIQYFGAGTRLSVL.

This clone was counted a few times. V usage is TRBV4-2 and J usage is TRBJ2-2; 10 nucleotides match TRBD2. Germline CDR1 reads LGHNA; CDR2 reads YNFKEQ. The CDR3 runs 16 residues. V lost 0 bases and J lost 6; bases outside the gene matches: 4. The DNA for the CDR3 is TGTGCCAGCAGCCAAGATTACCTAGCGGGAGCCGGGGAGCTGTTTTTT. Amino acid sequence: CASSQDYLAGAGELFF.

This clone has a single count. CDR3 in amino acids: CASRGLLNQPQHF. CDR3 in DNA: TGTGCCAGCAGAGGACTACTCAATCAGCCCCAGCATTTT. The chain carries TRBV28 and TRBJ1-5; no clear D gene. Per germline, CDR1 MDHEN and CDR2 SYDVKM. The CDR3 runs to 13 residues. V was cut by 6 bases and J by 3 bases, with 9 bases left in between.

This chain connects TRBV15 to TRBJ2-1; D may be TRBD1 (6 bases). Trimming stripped 1 base from V and 7 bases from J, with 11 bases between. Per the germline V gene, CDR1 is LNHNV and CDR2 is YYDKDF (reference sequence). This CDR3 has 14 amino acids. The CDR3 sequence: CATSRAGVGNEQFF. CDR3 coding DNA: TGTGCCACCAGCAGAGCAGGGGTTGGAAATGAGCAGTTCTTC.

This clone appeared once. Other DNA sequences within the sample encode an identical CDR3. V usage is TRBV5-1 and J usage is TRBJ2-5; D might be TRBD1 (5 bases). The CDR3 extends over 13 amino acids. V gave up 4 bases and J gave up 4 bases, with 11 bases separating them. Per germline, CDR1 SGHRS and CDR2 YFSETQ. CDR3 in amino acids: CASSPQGTETQYF. The DNA for the CDR3 is TGCGCCAGCAGCCCCCAGGGCACAGAGACCCAGTACTTC.

This sequence joins TRBV12-3 or TRBV12-4 and TRBJ1-4; unclear D gene. The CDR3 extends over 13 amino acids. Trimming cost V 5 bases and J 4 bases, with 8 bases left between them. In DNA, the CDR3 is TGTGCCAGCAGTGGGCCTGTTAATGAAAAACTGTTTTTT. It yields the protein CASSGPVNEKLFF.